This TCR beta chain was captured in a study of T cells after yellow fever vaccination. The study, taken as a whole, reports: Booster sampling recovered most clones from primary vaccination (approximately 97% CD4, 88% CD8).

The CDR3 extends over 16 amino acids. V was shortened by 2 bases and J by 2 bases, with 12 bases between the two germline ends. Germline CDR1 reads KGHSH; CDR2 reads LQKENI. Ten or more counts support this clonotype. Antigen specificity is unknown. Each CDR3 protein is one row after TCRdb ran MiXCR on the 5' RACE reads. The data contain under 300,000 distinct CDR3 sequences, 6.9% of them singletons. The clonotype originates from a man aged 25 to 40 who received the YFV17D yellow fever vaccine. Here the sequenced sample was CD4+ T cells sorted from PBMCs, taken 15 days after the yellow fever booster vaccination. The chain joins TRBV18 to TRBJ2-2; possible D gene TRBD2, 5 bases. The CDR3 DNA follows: TGTGCCAGCTCACCATTCGAGCGGACTAACACCGGGGAGCTGTTTTTT. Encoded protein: CASSPFERTNTGELFF.